This T cell receptor (beta chain) emerged from a study of CXCR3-negative and CXCR3-positive naive CD8 T cells. On this clonotype itself: The antigen remains undetermined.

Definition of naive CD8+ T cells rested on a CD45RO-CCR7+CD27+CD95- profile. Germline CDR1 and CDR2: SGHAT and FQNNGV. The CDR3 contains 15 residues. The authors prepared UMI-labeled TRB cDNA libraries by 5' RACE. For each CDR3 protein, TCRdb gives one entry from its re-call of the 5' RACE reads, without DNA. There are some 150,000 distinct CDR3 sequences in the sample, with around 0.41% held by the top ten. Study-wide findings and caveats: Fresh PBMCs were used in most assays, and CXCR3 expression partially decreased after cryopreservation. Each naive subset displayed comparably high diversity, whereas memory CD8+ cells displayed much lower diversity. Naive CXCR3-positive and CXCR3-negative cells shared TRBV-TRBJ usage; memory cells diverged. Naive CXCR3-positive cells had TRB CDR3s more hydrophobic than those of CXCR3-negative naive cells.

Source material: naive CXCR3+ CD8+ T cells from blood. Subset of the sample: CD45RO-CCR7+CD27+CD95- naive CD8+ T cells expressing CXCR3 (TNR3+). This receptor was identified in a human donor in good health. Some clones in this sample may be carry-over from other donors' samples. The V gene is TRBV11-2, the J gene TRBJ2-1; absent DNA, TCRdb's TRBD2 call cannot be checked. The chain's CDR3 is CASVRGASGVYEQFF.